The sequence of this T cell receptor (beta chain) was determined in a study of spatial heterogeneity in lung cancer. General study points: Mutation tallies in tumors tracked expanded intratumoral alpha and beta TCR counts.

The sample's time point: sample taken at primary tumor resection. Tumor, nontumor lung or frozen PBMC supplied whole RNA, sequenced without sorting. Germline CDR1 reads SGHAT; CDR2 reads FQNNGV. V was clipped by 2 bases and J by 4 bases; unmatched bases: 5. This CDR3 spans 15 amino acids. TCRdb re-called the 5' RACE reads with MiXCR, one entry per CDR3 protein. The sample lists 100,000 or so distinct CDR3 sequences, 3.5% to 5% seen once, with 21% in the top ten. This clonotype was seen ten or more times. Antigen specificity is unknown. This TCR came from a male donor with early-stage non-small cell lung cancer. The chain recombines TRBV11-2 with TRBJ2-1, with 7 bases that match TRBD2. The specimen was lung tumor tissue, collected at surgery. CDR3 coding DNA: TGTGCCAGCAGCTTAAGACTAGCCCATTACAATGAGCAGTTCTTC. Translating gives CASSLRLAHYNEQFF.